The 2 T cell receptor beta chains listed next were all sequenced from one sample in a study of identical twins. MiXCR, run by TCRdb on the 5' RACE reads, gives a single entry per CDR3 protein. The table lists approximately 590,000 distinct CDR3 sequences, 9.6% of them singletons, with approximately 3.2% in the top ten. These sequences were also reported in another study, on yellow fever vaccine responses in identical twins.

The sample was PBMCs. The origin of the receptors is a woman between 18 and 30 years old in good health.

In its sample, this clonotype was seen a few times. This chain connects TRBV2 to TRBJ1-2, with unresolved D. Germline assignment: CDR1 SNHLY and CDR2 FYNNEI. Between the trimmed V and J ends, which lost 11 bases and 4 bases, there was a span of 11 bases. The CDR3 contains 11 residues. The CDR3 coding sequence is TGTGCCGTACAGCTCTCCTATGGCTACACCTTC. Protein sequence: CAVQLSYGYTF.

This sequence joins TRBV5-4 and TRBJ2-1, with D possibly called TRBD1 or TRBD2 (5 bases each). CDR1 is SGHNT, CDR2 YYREEE, per germline (reference sequence). Trimming took off 5 bases at V and 9 bases at J, with 18 bases between the two ends. The CDR3 is 14 residues long. CDR3 protein: CASRTGTDIGEQFF. The CDR3, as DNA: TGTGCCAGCAGGACCGGGACGGATATCGGTGAGCAGTTCTTC.